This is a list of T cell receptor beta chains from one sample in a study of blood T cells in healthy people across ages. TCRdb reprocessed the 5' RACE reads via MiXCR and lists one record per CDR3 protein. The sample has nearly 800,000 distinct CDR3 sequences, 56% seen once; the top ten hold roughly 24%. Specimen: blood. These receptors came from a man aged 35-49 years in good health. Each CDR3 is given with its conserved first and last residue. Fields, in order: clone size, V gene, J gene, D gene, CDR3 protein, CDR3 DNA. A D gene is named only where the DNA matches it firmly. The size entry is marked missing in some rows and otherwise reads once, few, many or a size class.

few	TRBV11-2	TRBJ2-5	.	CASSSLAVETQYF	TGTGCCAGCAGCTCGCTAGCTGTGGAGACCCAGTACTTC
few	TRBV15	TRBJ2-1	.	CATSRDPPYNEQFF	TGTGCCACCAGCAGGGATCCACCTTACAATGAGCAGTTCTTC
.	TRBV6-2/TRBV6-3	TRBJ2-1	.	CASSWDEASTDTQFF	TGTGCCAGCAGTTGGGACGAGGCTAGCACAGATACGCAGTTCTTC
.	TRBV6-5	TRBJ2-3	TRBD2	CASSYSGTPSGVDTQYF	TGTGCCAGCAGTTACTCGGGAACCCCGAGCGGGGTTGATACGCAGTATTTT
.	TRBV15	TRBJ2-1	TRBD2	CATSRDGPTSGTYNEQFF	TGTGCCACCAGCAGAGATGGCCCTACTAGCGGGACTTACAATGAGCAGTTCTTC
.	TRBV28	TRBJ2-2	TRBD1	CASRDTGGNTGELFF	TGTGCCAGCAGGGACACAGGGGGAAACACCGGGGAGCTGTTTTTT
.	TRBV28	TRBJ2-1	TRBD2	CASSLGTSNSEQFF	TGTGCCAGCAGTTTGGGGACTAGCAACTCAGAGCAGTTCTTC
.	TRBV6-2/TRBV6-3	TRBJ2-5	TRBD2	CASSYSVLAGVGETQYF	TGTGCCAGCAGTTACTCGGTGCTAGCGGGAGTCGGAGAGACCCAGTACTTC
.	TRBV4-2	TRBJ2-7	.	CASSQDRVLAFYNEQYF	TGTGCCAGCAGCCAAGATAGGGTACTAGCCTTTTACAATGAGCAGTACTTC
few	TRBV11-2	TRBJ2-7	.	CASSLGRGRGDYEQYF	TGTGCCAGCAGCTTAGGAAGGGGTAGGGGTGACTACGAGCAGTACTTC
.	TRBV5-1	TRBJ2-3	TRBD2	CASSPGLAIDTQYF	TGCGCCAGCAGCCCCGGACTAGCTATAGATACGCAGTATTTT
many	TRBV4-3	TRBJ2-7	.	CASSQDVSRPYEQYF	TGCGCCAGCAGCCAAGATGTATCGCGGCCCTACGAGCAGTACTTC
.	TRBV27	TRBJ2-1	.	CASSRPGEHEQFF	TGTGCCAGCAGTAGGCCGGGAGAGCATGAGCAGTTCTTC
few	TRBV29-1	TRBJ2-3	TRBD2	CSVLSGTSPSTQYF	TGCAGCGTTTTGTCCGGGACTAGCCCCAGTACGCAGTATTTT
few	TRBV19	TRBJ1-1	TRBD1	CASSSTGAMNTEAFF	TGTGCCAGTAGTTCTACAGGGGCTATGAACACTGAAGCTTTCTTT
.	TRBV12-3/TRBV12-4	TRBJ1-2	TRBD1	CASTKGQGEYGYTF	TGTGCCAGCACTAAGGGACAGGGGGAATATGGCTACACCTTC
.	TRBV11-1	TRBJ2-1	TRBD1	CASSFVPRDRVNEQFF	TGTGCCAGCAGCTTTGTTCCTCGGGACAGGGTGAATGAGCAGTTCTTC
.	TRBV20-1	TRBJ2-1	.	CSARVAGRDEQFF	TGCAGTGCTAGAGTGGCGGGAAGGGATGAGCAGTTCTTC
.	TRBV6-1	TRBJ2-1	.	CASSFVPYNEQFF	TGTGCCAGCAGTTTTGTCCCCTACAATGAGCAGTTCTTC
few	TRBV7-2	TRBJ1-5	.	CASSPGHSNQPQHF	TGTGCCAGCAGCCCTGGGCATAGCAATCAGCCCCAGCATTTT
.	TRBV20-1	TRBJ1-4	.	CSARQTIADEKLFF	TGCAGTGCTAGACAGACCATAGCGGATGAAAAACTGTTTTTT
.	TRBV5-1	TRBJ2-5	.	CASSPTIGSEETQYF	TGCGCCAGCAGCCCCACCATTGGTAGCGAAGAGACCCAGTACTTC
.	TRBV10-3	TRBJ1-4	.	CAISEVGGEKLFF	TGTGCCATCAGTGAGGTTGGGGGTGAAAAACTGTTTTTT